The sequence of this TCR beta chain was determined in a study of cytomegalovirus exposure and HLA in healthy donors. The PCR used 60 Vbeta and 13 Jbeta primers. Only in-frame clones appear in the TCRdb table, and some are missing; sequencing was by immunoSEQ multiplex PCR. The sample carries 100,000 or so clones, 70% to 80% recorded once. Regarding the study as a whole: Most TCR sequences were rare, but some public TCRs occurred in many donors.

With respect to this clone: No antigen is known for it.

The CDR3 runs to 18 residues. Germline CDR1 LGHNA, CDR2 YSLEER. J was trimmed by 4 bases and V by 0 bases; bases with no gene match: 8. Sequencing was carried out using PBMCs. This chain uses TRBV4-3 with TRBJ2-2; TRBD2 agrees at 10 bases. This sequence was found in a male donor in good health and CMV-seropositive. The CDR3 sequence is CASSQDLGLAVTTGELFF. The CDR3 nucleotides are TGCGCCAGCAGCCAAGATCTAGGACTAGCGGTGACCACCGGGGAGCTGTTTTTT.